This entry describes one T cell receptor beta chain. What it binds is not known. Assay: immunoSEQ multiplex PCR; the TCRdb copy retains only in-frame clones and omits some. Among about 40,000 clones listed, roughly 71% were seen once. Germline CDR1 and CDR2: SQVTM and ANQGSEA. V was trimmed by 3 bases and J by 8 bases, leaving 11 bases between them. This CDR3 has 12 residues. This record belongs to a study of pediatric ulcerative colitis. Study-wide points: Compared with controls, ulcerative colitis showed greater blood-rectum clone sharing. Repertoires came from total lymphocyte DNA, not specific subsets.

Rectal tissue came from one to two pinch biopsies taken at colonoscopy. The material sequenced was gut tissue. This chain joins TRBV29-1 and TRBJ2-1; a weak D match, TRBD1 (5 bases). This receptor was identified in a boy between 10 and 17 years old with severe ulcerative colitis. The CDR3 DNA reads TGCAGCGTTGAGGTAGGGGTCCATGAGCAGTTCTTC. As protein: CSVEVGVHEQFF.